Listed here are 21 T cell receptor beta chains from one sample, sequenced in a study of T-cell reconstitution after alpha-beta-depleted transplantation in children. Library preparation (for TCRbeta) was performed with unique molecular identifiers. TCRdb used MiXCR to reprocess the PCR reads, holding one entry per CDR3 protein. The repertoire holds approximately 490,000 distinct CDR3 sequences, with roughly a tenth as singletons. Sequences were derived from PBMCs, sampled before TCRalphabeta/CD19-depleted stem cell transplant. These receptors were collected from a child aged 2-15 years with inherited bone marrow failure, due to receive a stem cell transplant.

This clonotype was found many times. The chain uses TRBV12-3 or TRBV12-4 and TRBJ1-6; D is possibly TRBD1 (5 bases). V was clipped by 4 bases and J by 13 bases, with 14 bases between them. This CDR3 region has 13 residues. The CDR3 nucleotides read TGTGCCAGCAGTTATGGGGCCCGAGGGCCCCTCCACTTT. This translates into CASSYGARGPLHF.

This clonotype occurred once. One base away lies a much larger clone, so this may be a sequencing read error. The CDR3 does not close with the conserved phenylalanine or tryptophan, likely indicating a read error. The chain carries TRBV5-1 and TRBJ2-7, with 8 bases lining up with TRBD2. The CDR3 has 13 residues. V trimming: 5 bases; J trimming: 4 bases; junction bases outside the gene matches: 5. Germline lookup yields CDR1 SGHRS and CDR2 YFSETQ. Here the CDR3 reads CASSPAGEYEQYS. The CDR3 DNA reads TGCGCCAGCAGTCCAGCGGGAGAGTACGAGCAGTACTCC.

This clonotype was found many times. CDR3 sequence: CASSRGTSGPYNEQFF. The CDR3 bases are TGTGCCAGCAGCCGAGGGACTAGCGGTCCCTACAATGAGCAGTTCTTC. The chain couples TRBV7-9 to TRBJ2-1; 11 positions agree with TRBD2. Germline-derived CDR1 and CDR2 are SEHNR and FQNEAQ (reference sequence). CDR3 length equals 16 residues. The ends lost 5 bases at V and 2 bases at J; junction bases unmatched: 5.

The genes are TRBV15 and TRBJ1-5; D uncertain. The CDR3 has 14 amino acids. Per germline, CDR1 LNHNV and CDR2 YYDKDF (reference sequence). With 2 bases removed from V and 7 bases from J, the gap between germline ends came to 12 bases. CDR3 region: CATSRNPQPQPQHF. CDR3 nucleotides: TGTGCCACCAGCAGAAACCCCCAGCCCCAGCCCCAGCATTTT.

In this sample, this clonotype turned up many times. The CDR3 spells CASSLGWASGNEQYF. The CDR3 nucleotides read TGTGCCAGCAGCTTAGGTTGGGCTAGCGGGAACGAGCAGTACTTC. V is TRBV7-9 and J is TRBJ2-7; 9 positions match TRBD2. Germline CDR1 and CDR2: SEHNR and FQNEAQ (reference sequence). The CDR3 is made up of 15 amino acids. After removal of 1 base from V and 5 bases from J, the junction contained 6 bases not matched to a gene.

This clonotype was seen many times. The chain carries TRBV20-1 and TRBJ2-7, with TRBD2 matching over 13 bases. The CDR3 contains 14 residues. The junction had 8 bases not matched to a gene; V was cut back by 6 bases and J by 6 bases. Germline lookup yields CDR1 DFQATT and CDR2 SNEGSKA (reference sequence). Written as DNA, the CDR3 is TGCAGTGCCACCGGACTAGCGGGAGCATGCGAGCAGTACTTC. The encoded protein is CSATGLAGACEQYF.

J is TRBJ1-1 and V is TRBV27, with unresolved D. The V and J ends lost 4 bases and 1 base respectively, with 7 bases between them. The germline V gene encodes CDR1 MNHEY and CDR2 SMNVEV (reference sequence). The CDR3 runs 13 residues. The CDR3 reads CASSWLANTEAFF. The CDR3 nucleotides read TGTGCCAGCAGTTGGTTGGCGAACACTGAAGCTTTCTTT.

Concerning this clonotype: A read error may explain this, as a much larger clone is one base away. The rearrangement links TRBV11-2 to TRBJ2-2; 10 bases line up with TRBD2. Germline CDR1 reads SGHAT; CDR2 reads FQNNGV. This CDR3 is 17 amino acids long. The DNA of the CDR3 is TGTGCCAGCAGCCTTCCAGCGGGAGGGCCCGACACCGGGGACCTGTTTTTT. It yields the protein CASSLPAGGPDTGDLFF.

This clonotype was recorded many times. The rearrangement links TRBV29-1 to TRBJ2-5; 8 nucleotides align to TRBD2. Germline V gene data show CDR1 as SQVTM and CDR2 as ANQGSEA. Germline trimming cut 5 bases from V and 5 bases from J; bases unmatched to any gene: 16. This CDR3 has 16 residues. CDR3 DNA sequence: TGCAGCGTTACAATCGGGGGGTCGGGACTAGGGGAGACCCAGTACTTC. It specifies CSVTIGGSGLGETQYF.

This clonotype was counted only a few times. The chain has TRBV12-3 or TRBV12-4 and TRBJ2-2, with 16 bases aligning to TRBD2. The CDR3 is 18 residues long. Losses at the gene ends were 6 bases for V and 6 bases for J; bases not matched to a gene: 10. The CDR3 DNA follows: TGTGCCAGCAGCCCTGGGACTAGCGGGAGGGCCGTGTCCGGGGAGCTGTTTTTT. It translates to CASSPGTSGRAVSGELFF.

The sample holds many counts of this clonotype. This rearrangement joins TRBV20-1 to TRBJ2-1, with TRBD2 matching over 7 bases. Germline V gives CDR1 DFQATT, CDR2 SNEGSKA (reference sequence). The CDR3 covers 15 residues. V shed 1 base, J shed 9 bases, and the junction held 12 bases outside the gene matches. The CDR3 DNA reads TGCAGTGCTAGAGGCTGGGCTTGGAGCGGGGTTGAGCAGTTCTTC. The encoded protein is CSARGWAWSGVEQFF.

The chain has TRBV12-3 or TRBV12-4 and TRBJ2-5; possibly TRBD1 for D (6 bases). The CDR3 covers 15 residues. V was clipped by 4 bases and J by 1 base, with 13 bases between them. The CDR3 here is CASSYQPDSQETQYF. The DNA of the CDR3 is TGTGCCAGCAGTTACCAACCGGACAGCCAAGAGACCCAGTACTTC.

This clonotype was seen at least ten times. This sequence joins TRBV27 and TRBJ2-7; a possible D gene is TRBD1 (6 bases). Between the trimmed V and J ends, which lost 1 base and 4 bases, there was a span of 14 bases. The CDR3 consists of 15 residues. Per the germline V gene, CDR1 is MNHEY and CDR2 is SMNVEV (reference sequence). The CDR3 DNA is TGTGCCAGCAGTTTATATCCAGGGGTAGGGTACGAGCAGTACTTC. Residues: CASSLYPGVGYEQYF.

The rearrangement uses TRBV12-3 or TRBV12-4 and TRBJ2-2; 11 bases are shared with TRBD2. This CDR3 comprises 20 residues. V was pared by 1 base and J by 2 bases, with 12 bases of the junction left unmatched. The CDR3 is CASSLGRVSGTSGNTGELFF. The CDR3 region has the DNA TGTGCCAGCAGTTTAGGGAGGGTATCCGGGACTAGCGGAAACACCGGGGAGCTGTTTTTT.

The sample holds many counts of this clonotype. The chain couples TRBV27 to TRBJ2-3; 7 bases are a match to TRBD1. This CDR3 has 16 residues. The V gene end was trimmed by 5 bases and the J gene end by 1 base; junction bases not matched to a gene: 9. Germline CDR1 and CDR2: MNHEY and SMNVEV (reference sequence). The CDR3 bases are TGTGCCAGCAGTGGACGGGACAGCGAGGGCACAGATACGCAGTATTTT. It specifies CASSGRDSEGTDTQYF.

There are many counts of this clonotype. V and J are TRBV28 and TRBJ2-1; possibly TRBD2 for D (6 bases). V lost 6 bases to trimming and J lost 8 bases, with 20 bases between them. The CDR3 loop spans 15 amino acids. Germline CDR1 reads MDHEN; CDR2 reads SYDVKM. CDR3 residues: CASRAGTGVFDEQFF. In DNA, the CDR3 is TGTGCCAGCAGGGCCGGGACGGGGGTCTTCGATGAGCAGTTCTTC.

This clonotype has only a few counts. This chain links TRBV6-5 with TRBJ1-5; D is possibly TRBD1 (6 bases). CDR1 is MNHEY, CDR2 SVGAGI, per germline. This CDR3 contains 15 residues. V was cut by 6 bases and J by 0 bases, with 12 bases left in between. DNA for the CDR3: TGTGCCAGCAGCCGTGACAGGCATAGCAATCAGCCCCAGCATTTT. Its translation is CASSRDRHSNQPQHF.

This clonotype was observed a handful of times. The chain combines TRBV5-1 with TRBJ2-6; no firm D call. The ends were cut back, 0 bases at V and 0 bases at J, with 16 bases in the middle. This CDR3 has 19 residues. Germline CDR1 SGHRS, CDR2 YFSETQ. The CDR3: CASSLVDTLESSGANVLTF. The CDR3 nucleotides are TGCGCCAGCAGCTTGGTTGATACACTCGAGAGCTCTGGGGCCAACGTCCTGACTTTC.

This clonotype was seen many times. V gene TRBV7-9 combines with J gene TRBJ2-5; 9 nucleotides align to TRBD1. Germline CDR1 SEHNR, CDR2 FQNEAQ (reference sequence). There are 15 residues in the CDR3. V lost 6 bases, J lost 2 bases, and 7 bases stayed unmatched. CDR3 nucleotides: TGTGCCAGCAGTCCTCTGACAGGGGGACAAGAGACCCAGTACTTC. Its translation: CASSPLTGGQETQYF.

This clonotype was seen many times. J is TRBJ2-7 and V is TRBV9; D is unclear. From germline, CDR1 is SGDLS and CDR2 YYNGEE. Trimming took off 2 bases at V and 0 bases at J, with 12 bases between the two ends. The CDR3 spans 15 residues. CDR3 sequence (DNA): TGTGCCAGCAGCGTTTCGTTCACAAGCTCCTACGAGCAGTACTTC. This sequence encodes CASSVSFTSSYEQYF.

This clonotype was detected many times. The CDR3 DNA reads TGTGCCAGCTCCCCGCCCGGGATGGGTAACAATGAGCAGTTCTTC. It yields the protein CASSPPGMGNNEQFF. The chain has TRBV7-2 and TRBJ2-1; D is perhaps TRBD2 (5 bases). The CDR3 covers 15 residues. Germline-derived CDR1 and CDR2 are SGHTA and FQGNSA. V lost 8 bases and J lost 5, with 19 bases in between.